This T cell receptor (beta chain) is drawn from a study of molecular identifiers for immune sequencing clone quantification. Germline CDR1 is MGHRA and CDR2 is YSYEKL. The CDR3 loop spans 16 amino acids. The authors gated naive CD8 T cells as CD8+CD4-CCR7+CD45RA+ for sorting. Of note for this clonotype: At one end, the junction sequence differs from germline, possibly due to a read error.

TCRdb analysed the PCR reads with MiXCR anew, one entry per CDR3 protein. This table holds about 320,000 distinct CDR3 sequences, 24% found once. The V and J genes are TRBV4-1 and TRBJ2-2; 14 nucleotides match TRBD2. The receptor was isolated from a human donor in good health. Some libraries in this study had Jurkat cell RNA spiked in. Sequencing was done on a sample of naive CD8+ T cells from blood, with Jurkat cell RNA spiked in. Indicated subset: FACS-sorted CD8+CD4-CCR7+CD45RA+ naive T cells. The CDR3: CARSHGTSGRIGELFF. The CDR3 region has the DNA TGCGCCCGCAGCCACGGGACTAGCGGGAGAATCGGGGAGCTGTTTTTT.